This T cell receptor (beta chain) was recorded in a study of CD8 T cells in ankylosing spondylitis. TCRdb ran MiXCR on the 5' RACE reads and lists one entry per CDR3 protein. The table includes about 220,000 distinct CDR3 sequences, over 9.5% detected once. In this sample, this clonotype turned up many times. The germline V gene encodes CDR1 SQVTM and CDR2 ANQGSEA. Germline trimming cut 7 bases from V and 3 bases from J; bases unmatched to any gene: 4. The CDR3 spans 13 residues. This chain joins TRBV29-1 and TRBJ2-3; 10 bases are a match to TRBD1. The receptor was isolated from a male donor with ankylosing spondylitis or in good health (not recorded which). Sample: blood, either unsorted or a sorted T cell fraction (not recorded which). CDR3 nucleotides: TGCAGCGGGGAGGACAGGGGGACAGATACGCAGTATTTT. Amino acids: CSGEDRGTDTQYF.